These 6 T cell receptor beta chains were all obtained from the same sample, sequenced in a study of T cells of healthy individuals. TCRdb re-derived calls from the 5' RACE reads in MiXCR, one entry per CDR3 protein. Of around 98,000 distinct CDR3 sequences detected, 17% appear once; the ten largest clones hold over 5%. The receptors here all came from a human donor in good health.

This clonotype occurred a few times. The chain employs TRBV28 and TRBJ2-6; D uncertain. The V gene lost 8 bases and the J gene lost 2 bases, with 7 bases spanning the gap. The CDR3 spans 13 residues. CDR1 is MDHEN, CDR2 SYDVKM, per germline. CDR3: CASFSPGANVLTF. The CDR3 region has the DNA TGTGCCAGCTTTTCACCTGGGGCCAACGTCCTGACTTTC. The variable domain in full, with the rest retrieved from reference TRBV28 and TRBJ2-6, is DVKVTQSSRYLVKRTGEKVFLECVQDMDHENMFWYRQDPGLGLRLIYFSYDVKMKEKGDIPEGYSVSREKKERFSLILESASTNQTSMYLCASFSPGANVLTFGAGSRLTVL.

This clonotype was seen a few times. The chain couples TRBV6-2 or TRBV6-3 to TRBJ2-7, with D perhaps being TRBD1 or TRBD2 (5 bases each). Germline CDR1 and CDR2: MNHEY and SVGEGT. Trimming left V 8 bases short and J 3 bases short, with 11 bases between. The CDR3 covers 12 residues. CDR3 residues: CASSGGYYEQYF. In nucleotides, the CDR3 is TGTGCCAGCTCTGGGGGTTACTACGAGCAGTACTTC.

V gene TRBV25-1 combines with J gene TRBJ2-7; D unresolved. With 0 bases removed from V and 10 bases from J, the gap between germline ends came to 7 bases. Germline V CDR1 and CDR2: MGHDK, SYGVNS. CDR3 length: 11 amino acids. The CDR3 region is CASSEYAFQYF. CDR3 sequence (DNA): TGTGCCAGCAGTGAATATGCATTCCAGTACTTC.

V gene TRBV11-3 combines with J gene TRBJ2-1; 7 nucleotides align to TRBD1. The germline V gene encodes CDR1 SGHNT and CDR2 YENEEA. The V and J ends lost 2 bases and 5 bases, in that order; junction bases with no gene match: 0. This CDR3 is built from 13 residues. The CDR3, as DNA: TGTGCCAGCAGCTTAACAGGGGACAATGAGCAGTTCTTC. This encodes CASSLTGDNEQFF.

In its sample, this clonotype was seen many times. The genes are TRBV7-6 and TRBJ1-2; 8 bases agree with TRBD1. The germline V gene encodes CDR1 SGHVS and CDR2 FNYEAQ. The CDR3 runs 15 residues. V shed 2 bases, J shed 5 bases, and the junction held 7 bases outside the gene matches. The CDR3 is CASSLSGTGTYGYTF. CDR3 bases: TGTGCCAGCAGCTTATCTGGGACAGGAACTTATGGCTACACCTTC. The full variable domain, in which reference TRBV7-6 and TRBJ1-2 provide the parts outside the CDR3, is GAGVSQSPRYKVTKRGQDVALRCDPISGHVSLYWYRQALGQGPEFLTYFNYEAQQDKSGLPNDRFSAERPEGSISTLTIQRTEQRDSAMYRCASSLSGTGTYGYTFGSGTRLTVV.

This clonotype was detected many times. The V call is TRBV29-1, the J call TRBJ2-5; TRBD2 might be the D (6 bases). The CDR3 totals 15 residues. CDR1 SQVTM and CDR2 ANQGSEA come from the germline V gene. V dropped 0 bases and J dropped 3 bases, with 14 bases sitting between them. The CDR3 loop is CSVEDPTGGEETQYF. The CDR3 DNA reads TGCAGCGTTGAAGATCCCACAGGAGGGGAAGAGACCCAGTACTTC. The complete variable domain, with remaining parts taken from reference TRBV29-1 and TRBJ2-5, reads SAVISQKPSRDICQRGTSLTIQCQVDSQVTMMFWYRQQPGQSLTLIATANQGSEATYESGFVIDKFPISRPNLTFSTLTVSNMSPEDSSIYLCSVEDPTGGEETQYFGPGTRLLVL.